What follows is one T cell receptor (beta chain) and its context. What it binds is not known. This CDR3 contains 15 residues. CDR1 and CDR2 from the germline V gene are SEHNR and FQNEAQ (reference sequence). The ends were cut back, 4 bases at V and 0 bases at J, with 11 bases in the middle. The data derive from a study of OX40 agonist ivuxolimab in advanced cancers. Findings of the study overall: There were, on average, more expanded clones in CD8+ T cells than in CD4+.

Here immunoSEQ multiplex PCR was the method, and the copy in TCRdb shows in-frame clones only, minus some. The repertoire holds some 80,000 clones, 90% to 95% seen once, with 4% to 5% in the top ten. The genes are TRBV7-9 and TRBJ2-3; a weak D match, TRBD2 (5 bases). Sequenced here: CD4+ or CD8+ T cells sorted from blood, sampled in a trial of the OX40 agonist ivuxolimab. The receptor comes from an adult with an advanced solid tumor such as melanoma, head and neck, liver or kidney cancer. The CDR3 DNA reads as TGTGCCAGCAGCTCCCAAGCGGCTAGCACAGATACGCAGTATTTT. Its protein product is CASSSQAASTDTQYF. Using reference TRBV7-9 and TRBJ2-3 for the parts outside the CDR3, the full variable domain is DTGVSQNPRHKITKRGQNVTFRCDPISEHNRLYWYRQTLGQGPEFLTYFQNEAQLEKSRLLSDRFSAERPKGSFSTLEIQRTEQGDSAMYLCASSSQAASTDTQYFGPGTRLTVL.